One T cell receptor (beta chain) is described in this entry. Sequencing was performed with immunoSEQ multiplex PCR; in TCRdb, only in-frame clones are kept and a portion is missing. The sample contains about 180,000 clones, 87% of which appear only once. These data belong to a study of blood T cell repertoires in COVID-19. Looked up from germline, CDR1 is GTSNPN and CDR2 is SVGIG (reference sequence). V was pared by 4 bases and J by 5 bases, with 14 bases of the junction left unmatched. The CDR3 is 16 amino acids. This clonotype originated in a middle-aged man with active or convalescent COVID-19. The sequenced material came from peripheral blood. J is TRBJ2-7 and V is TRBV30; 10 bases are shared with TRBD1. For the CDR3, the DNA is TGTGCCTGGAAACCGACCGGGACAGGGGATAGGCACGAGCAGTACTTC. It is translated as CAWKPTGTGDRHEQYF.